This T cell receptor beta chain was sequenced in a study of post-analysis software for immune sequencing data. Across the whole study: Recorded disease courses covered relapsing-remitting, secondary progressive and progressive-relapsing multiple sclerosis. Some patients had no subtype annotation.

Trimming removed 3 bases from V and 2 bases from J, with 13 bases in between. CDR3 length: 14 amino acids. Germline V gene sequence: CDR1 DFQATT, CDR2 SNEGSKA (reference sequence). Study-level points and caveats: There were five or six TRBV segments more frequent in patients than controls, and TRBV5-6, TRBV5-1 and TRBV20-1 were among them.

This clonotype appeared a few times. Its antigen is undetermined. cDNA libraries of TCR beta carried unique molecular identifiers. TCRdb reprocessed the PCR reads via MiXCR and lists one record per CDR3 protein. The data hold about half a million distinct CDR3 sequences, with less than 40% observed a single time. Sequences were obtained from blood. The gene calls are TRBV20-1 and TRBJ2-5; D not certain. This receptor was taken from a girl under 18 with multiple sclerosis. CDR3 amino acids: CSASPPGPQETQYF. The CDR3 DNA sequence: TGCAGTGCTAGTCCCCCGGGCCCACAAGAGACCCAGTACTTC.